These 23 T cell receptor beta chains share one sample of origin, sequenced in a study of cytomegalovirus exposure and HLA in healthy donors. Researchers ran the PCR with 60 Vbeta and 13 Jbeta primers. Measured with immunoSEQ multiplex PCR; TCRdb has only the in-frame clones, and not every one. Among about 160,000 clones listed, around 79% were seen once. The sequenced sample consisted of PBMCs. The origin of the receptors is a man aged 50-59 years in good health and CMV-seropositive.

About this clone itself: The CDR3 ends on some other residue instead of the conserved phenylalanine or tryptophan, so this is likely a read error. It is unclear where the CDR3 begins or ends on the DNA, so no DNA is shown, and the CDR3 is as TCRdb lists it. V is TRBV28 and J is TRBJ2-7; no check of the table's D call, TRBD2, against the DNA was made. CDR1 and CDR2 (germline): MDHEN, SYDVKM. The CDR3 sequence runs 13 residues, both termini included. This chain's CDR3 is CASRRGGGTPTFI.

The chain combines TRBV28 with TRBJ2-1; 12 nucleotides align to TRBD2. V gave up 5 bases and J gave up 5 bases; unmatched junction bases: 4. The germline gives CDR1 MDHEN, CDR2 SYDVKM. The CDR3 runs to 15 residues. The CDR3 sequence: CASSPGLAGNNEQFF. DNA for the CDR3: TGTGCCAGCAGTCCCGGACTAGCGGGAAACAATGAGCAGTTCTTC.

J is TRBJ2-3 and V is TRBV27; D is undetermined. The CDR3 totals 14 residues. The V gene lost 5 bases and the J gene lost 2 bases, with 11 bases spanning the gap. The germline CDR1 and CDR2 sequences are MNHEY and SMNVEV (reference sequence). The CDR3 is CASSRSENTDTQYF. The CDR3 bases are TGTGCCAGCAGTAGAAGCGAGAACACAGATACGCAGTATTTT.

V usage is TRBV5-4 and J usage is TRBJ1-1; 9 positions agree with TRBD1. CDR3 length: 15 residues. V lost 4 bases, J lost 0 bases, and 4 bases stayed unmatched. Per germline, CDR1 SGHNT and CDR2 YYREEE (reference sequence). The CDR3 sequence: CASSPRDRVNTEAFF. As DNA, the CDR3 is TGTGCCAGCAGCCCCCGGGACAGGGTGAACACTGAAGCTTTCTTT.

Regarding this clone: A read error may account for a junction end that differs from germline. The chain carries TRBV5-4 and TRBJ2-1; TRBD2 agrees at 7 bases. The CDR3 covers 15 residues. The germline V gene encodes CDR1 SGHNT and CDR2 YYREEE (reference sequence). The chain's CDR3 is CASTKSGINYNGQFF. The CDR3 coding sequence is TGTGCCAGCACAAAGAGCGGGATAAACTACAATGGGCAGTTCTTC.

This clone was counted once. CDR3 nucleotide sequence: TGTGCCAGCGGACAGGGGGCCTATGGCTACACCTTC. Its translation: CASGQGAYGYTF. The chain is built from TRBV28 and TRBJ1-2; 11 bases fit TRBD1. V dropped 8 bases and J dropped 4; count of bases not matched to a gene: 0. Germline values: CDR1 MDHEN, CDR2 SYDVKM. The CDR3 is 12 residues long.

CDR3 sequence (DNA): TGTGCCAGCCAACTAGAAGGGGGAGCGTCCTACGAGCAGTACTTC. Its protein is CASQLEGGASYEQYF. The chain combines TRBV2 with TRBJ2-7, with a weak D call TRBD1 (6 bases). CDR1 and CDR2 (germline): SNHLY, FYNNEI. The V gene lost 8 bases and the J gene lost 1 base, with 18 bases spanning the gap. This CDR3 spans 15 amino acids.

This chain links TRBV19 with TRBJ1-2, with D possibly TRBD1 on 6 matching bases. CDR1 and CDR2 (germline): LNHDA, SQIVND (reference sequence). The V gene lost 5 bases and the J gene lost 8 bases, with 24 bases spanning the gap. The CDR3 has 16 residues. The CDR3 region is CASSLIPYRDMYGYTF. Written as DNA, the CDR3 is TGTGCCAGTAGTCTCATACCTTACCGGGACATGTACGGCTACACCTTC.

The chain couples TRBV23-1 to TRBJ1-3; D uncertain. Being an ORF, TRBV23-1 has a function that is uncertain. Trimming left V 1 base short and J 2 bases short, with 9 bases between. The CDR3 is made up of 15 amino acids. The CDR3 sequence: CASSQWSPAGNTIYF. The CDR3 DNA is TGCGCCAGCAGTCAATGGTCCCCAGCTGGAAACACCATATATTTT.

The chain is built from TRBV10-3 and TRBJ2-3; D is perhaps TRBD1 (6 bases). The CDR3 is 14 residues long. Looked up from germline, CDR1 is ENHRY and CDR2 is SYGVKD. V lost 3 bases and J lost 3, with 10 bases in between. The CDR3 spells CAISDTRGTDTQYF. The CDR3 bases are TGTGCCATCAGTGATACCAGGGGAACAGATACGCAGTATTTT.

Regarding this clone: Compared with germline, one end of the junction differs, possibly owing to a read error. The CDR3 nucleotides read TGTTCCAGCAGCTCCATCTACAATGAGCAGTTCTTC. Its protein product is CSSSSIYNEQFF. The rearrangement uses TRBV7-9 and TRBJ2-1, with D uncertain. The length of the CDR3 is 12 residues. Germline-derived CDR1 and CDR2 are SEHNR and FQNEAQ (reference sequence).

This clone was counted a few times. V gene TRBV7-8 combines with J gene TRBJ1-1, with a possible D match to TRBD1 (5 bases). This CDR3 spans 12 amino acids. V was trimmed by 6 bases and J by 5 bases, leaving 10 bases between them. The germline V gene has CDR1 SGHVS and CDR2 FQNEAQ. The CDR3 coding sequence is TGTGCCAGCAGGCTCGGGGGGACTGAAGCTTTCTTT. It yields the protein CASRLGGTEAFF.

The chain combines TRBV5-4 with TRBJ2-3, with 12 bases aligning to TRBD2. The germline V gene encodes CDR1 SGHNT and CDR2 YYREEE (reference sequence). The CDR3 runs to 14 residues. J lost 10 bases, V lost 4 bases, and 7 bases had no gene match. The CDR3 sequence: CASSLTSGSQAQYF. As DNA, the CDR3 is TGTGCCAGCAGCCTGACTAGCGGGAGCCAAGCGCAGTATTTT.

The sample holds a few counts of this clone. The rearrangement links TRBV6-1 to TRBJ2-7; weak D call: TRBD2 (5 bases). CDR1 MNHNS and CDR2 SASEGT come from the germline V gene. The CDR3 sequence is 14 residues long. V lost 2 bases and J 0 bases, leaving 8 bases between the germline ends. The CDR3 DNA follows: TGTGCCAGCAGTGAATATGGGAGCTCCTACGAGCAGTACTTC. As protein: CASSEYGSSYEQYF.

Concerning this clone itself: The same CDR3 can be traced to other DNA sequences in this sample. Here the CDR3 reads CASSLPPGQGPSYEQYF. In DNA form, the CDR3 reads TGTGCCAGCAGCTTGCCTCCTGGACAGGGCCCTTCCTACGAGCAGTACTTC. The genes are TRBV5-6 and TRBJ2-7; TRBD1 aligns across 8 bases. V lost 1 base to trimming and J lost 1 base; unmatched junction nucleotides: 10. There are 17 residues in the CDR3. CDR1 and CDR2 from the germline V gene are SGHDT and YYEEEE. Complete variable domain (other parts from reference TRBV5-6 and TRBJ2-7): DAGVTQSPTHLIKTRGQQVTLRCSPKSGHDTVSWYQQALGQGPQFIFQYYEEEERQRGNFPDRFSGHQFPNYSSELNVNALLLGDSALYLCASSLPPGQGPSYEQYFGPGTRLTVT.

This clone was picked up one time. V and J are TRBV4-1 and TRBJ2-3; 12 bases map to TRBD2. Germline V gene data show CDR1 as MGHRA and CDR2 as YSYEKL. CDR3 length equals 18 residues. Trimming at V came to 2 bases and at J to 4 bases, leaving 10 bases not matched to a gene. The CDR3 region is CASSQLAGGSFLADTQYF. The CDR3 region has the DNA TGCGCCAGCAGCCAACTAGCGGGAGGGTCTTTTTTGGCAGATACGCAGTATTTT.

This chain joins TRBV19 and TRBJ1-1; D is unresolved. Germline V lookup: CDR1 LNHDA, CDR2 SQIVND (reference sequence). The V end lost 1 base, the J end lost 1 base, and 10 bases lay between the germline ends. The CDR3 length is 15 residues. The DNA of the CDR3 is TGTGCCAGTAGTATAGTCCGTGGCCGGAACACTGAAGCTTTCTTT. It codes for CASSIVRGRNTEAFF.

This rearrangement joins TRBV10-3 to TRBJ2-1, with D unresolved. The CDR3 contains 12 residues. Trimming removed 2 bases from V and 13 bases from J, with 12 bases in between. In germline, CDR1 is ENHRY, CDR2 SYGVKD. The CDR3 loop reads CAISEVYPPQFF. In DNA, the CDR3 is TGTGCCATCAGTGAGGTCTATCCCCCCCAGTTCTTC.

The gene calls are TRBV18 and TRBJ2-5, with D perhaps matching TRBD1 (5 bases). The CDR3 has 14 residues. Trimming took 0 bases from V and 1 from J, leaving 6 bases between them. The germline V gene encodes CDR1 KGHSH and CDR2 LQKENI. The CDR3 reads CASSPPDTQETQYF. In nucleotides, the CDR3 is TGTGCCAGCTCACCACCGGACACCCAAGAGACCCAGTACTTC.

Written as DNA, the CDR3 is TGCGCCAGCAGCCAAAGAACCCAACCGGGGGGCTATCCCTACGAGCAGTACTTC. Translating it yields CASSQRTQPGGYPYEQYF. V usage is TRBV4-1 and J usage is TRBJ2-7, with TRBD2 as a possible D gene (7 bases). CDR3 length: 18 amino acids. Germline V CDR1 and CDR2: MGHRA, YSYEKL. V dropped 2 bases and J dropped 2 bases, with 22 bases sitting between them.

CDR3 coding DNA: TGCGCCAGCAGCTTGATGGCGGGAGGTGCCTACGAGCAGTACTTC. Its translation is CASSLMAGGAYEQYF. V gene TRBV5-1 combines with J gene TRBJ2-7, with 8 bases aligning to TRBD2. This CDR3 spans 15 amino acids. The V segment lost 1 base and the J segment 2 bases; nucleotides outside the gene matches: 5. Germline V gene lookup returns CDR1 SGHRS and CDR2 YFSETQ.

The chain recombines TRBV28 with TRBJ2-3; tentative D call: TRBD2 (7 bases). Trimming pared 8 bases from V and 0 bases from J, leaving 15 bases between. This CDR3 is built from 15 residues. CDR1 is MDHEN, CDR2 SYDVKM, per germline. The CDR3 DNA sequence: TGTGCCAGCCGAGAGGGGGGGTTGAGCACAGATACGCAGTATTTT. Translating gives CASREGGLSTDTQYF.

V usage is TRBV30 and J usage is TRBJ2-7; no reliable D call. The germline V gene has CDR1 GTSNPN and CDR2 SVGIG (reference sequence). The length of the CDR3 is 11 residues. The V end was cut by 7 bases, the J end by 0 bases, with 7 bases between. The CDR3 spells CALRSSYEQYF. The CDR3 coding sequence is TGTGCCTTGAGGAGCTCCTACGAGCAGTACTTC.